A selection of T cell receptor beta chains follows, all from one sample in a study of response to subunit inactivated influenza vaccine. TCRdb ran MiXCR on the RT-PCR reads and lists one entry per CDR3 protein. The repertoire holds hundreds of thousands of distinct CDR3 sequences, with 15% to 18% as singletons. The source material was PBMCs from blood, sampled 11 to 12 days after vaccination. The receptors come from a man aged 50-59 years who received an inactivated influenza vaccine. The CDR3 runs from the conserved cysteine through the conserved F or W. D genes are given only for firm matches. The listing skips clone size in some rows; elsewhere it reads once, few, many or a size class.

.	TRBV20-1	14	.	TRBJ2-7	TGCAGTGCCCCGCCGGTTACGAGCTCCTACGAGCAGTACTTC	CSAPPVTSSYEQYF
TRBD2	TRBV7-9	16	few	TRBJ2-5	TGTGCCAGCAGCTTAGAGACTAGCGGTTACCAAGAGACCCAGTACTTC	CASSLETSGYQETQYF
TRBD1	TRBV6-5	15	.	TRBJ2-7	TGTGCCAGCAGTTACGGGACAGGGGGCCCCTACGAGCAGTACTTC	CASSYGTGGPYEQYF
.	TRBV7-7	16	many	TRBJ2-5	TGTGCTAGCAGCTTAGGTAGGGGACGGCACCAAGAGACCCAGTACTTC	CASSLGRGRHQETQYF
TRBD2	TRBV20-1	15	.	TRBJ2-7	TGCAGTGCTAGCGGGACTAGCGGGAGGTTCGACGAGCAGTACTTC	CSASGTSGRFDEQYF
.	TRBV24-1	12	.	TRBJ2-5	TGTGCCACCAGCCCGACCGGGACGCAGATGATCTTC	CATSPTGTQMIF
.	TRBV12-3/TRBV12-4	14	many	TRBJ2-4	TGTGCCAGCAGTTTAATAGCTGGTTTCGAGGAGCAGTACTTC	CASSLIAGFEEQYF
.	TRBV29-1	13	.	TRBJ2-7	TGCAGCGTTGTGGGTGCGGGGACCTACGAGCAGTACTTC	CSVVGAGTYEQYF
.	TRBV4-3	15	few	TRBJ2-4	TGCGCCAGCAGCCAAGGCCCCGAGGGTGTGAACATTCAGTACTTC	CASSQGPEGVNIQYF
TRBD1	TRBV4-3	15	.	TRBJ2-5	TGCGCCAGCAGCCGTAGAGACAGGGGACAAGAGACCCAGTACTTC	CASSRRDRGQETQYF
.	TRBV5-1	13	many	TRBJ1-2	TGCGCCAGCAGCTCAAGAGTTAACTATGGCTACACCTTC	CASSSRVNYGYTF
TRBD2	TRBV29-1	13	few	TRBJ2-5	TGCAGCGTCAAGCGGGGCAACCAAGAGACCCAGTACTTC	CSVKRGNQETQYF
TRBD2	TRBV20-1	18	.	TRBJ2-7	TGCAGTGCTAGAGATAGGTCTCTAGCGGGTCCACCAACCTACGAGCAGTACTTC	CSARDRSLAGPPTYEQYF
TRBD2	TRBV3-1	14	few	TRBJ2-5	TGTGCCAGCAGCCCCGGGACTAGCTCGGAGACCCAGTACTTC	CASSPGTSSETQYF
.	TRBV7-2	14	few	TRBJ1-1	TGTGCCAGCAGCTCATCTCCCGGGGTAACTGAAGCTTTCTTT	CASSSSPGVTEAFF
TRBD2	TRBV7-6	17	.	TRBJ2-1	TGTGCCAGCAGCTTAGGGAGACTAGCGGGAGGGCCAAATGAGCAGTTCTTC	CASSLGRLAGGPNEQFF
TRBD2	TRBV4-1	17	many	TRBJ2-1	TGCGCCAGCAGCCAACAAGCGGGGCTTAGCTCCTACAATGAGCAGTTCTTC	CASSQQAGLSSYNEQFF
.	TRBV20-1	12	.	TRBJ2-1	TGCAGTGCTAGAAAGGTCTACAATGAGCAGTTCTTC	CSARKVYNEQFF
.	TRBV12-3/TRBV12-4	13	.	TRBJ1-1	TGTGCCAGCAGTTTGTCCAGGGCCACTGAAGCTTTCTTT	CASSLSRATEAFF
TRBD2	TRBV4-3	16	.	TRBJ2-1	TGCGCCAGCATCCTCGATTGGGGCGGGAGATTCGATGAGCAGTTCTTC	CASILDWGGRFDEQFF
.	TRBV6-5	13	few	TRBJ2-7	TGTGCCAGCAGTTACGCAAACGGATACGAGCAGTACTTC	CASSYANGYEQYF
TRBD2	TRBV6-5	13	many	TRBJ2-1	TGTGCCAGCAATTTAGCGGGAGCGGATGAGCAGTTCTTC	CASNLAGADEQFF
.	TRBV7-9	14	few	TRBJ1-3	TGTGCCAGCAGTCGGACATACTCTGGAAACACCATATATTTT	CASSRTYSGNTIYF
TRBD1	TRBV10-3	15	many	TRBJ2-7	TGTGCCATCAGTGCAGTCCGGACAGGGCCCTACGAGCAGTACTTC	CAISAVRTGPYEQYF
.	TRBV4-2	14	few	TRBJ1-1	TGTGCCAGCAGCCAAGATCAGGGATACACTGAAGCTTTCTTT	CASSQDQGYTEAFF
.	TRBV5-1	14	few	TRBJ2-1	TGCGCCAGCAGCTTCGGGCAGGGTAGCGATGAGCAGTTCTTC	CASSFGQGSDEQFF
.	TRBV28	17	few	TRBJ2-7	TGTGCCAGCAGTTTAGGGTTTTGGACACGGTTCTCCTACGAGCAGTACTTC	CASSLGFWTRFSYEQYF
TRBD2	TRBV20-1	17	many	TRBJ2-1	TGCAGTGCTCTAAAAGGACTAGCGCCTAGCTCCTACAATGAGCAGTTCTTC	CSALKGLAPSSYNEQFF
.	TRBV7-8	16	.	TRBJ2-3	TGTGCCAGCAGCCCCCGCGGAGGGACCCTCACAGATACGCAGTATTTT	CASSPRGGTLTDTQYF
TRBD1	TRBV12-3/TRBV12-4	12	.	TRBJ2-7	TGTGCCAGCAGCATAGACAGGGGCGAGCAGTACTTC	CASSIDRGEQYF
TRBD2	TRBV4-2	15	.	TRBJ2-3	TGTGCCAGCAGCCAAGATGTCGGGAGGGCAGATACGCAGTATTTT	CASSQDVGRADTQYF
.	TRBV6-2/TRBV6-3	15	.	TRBJ2-1	TGTGCCAGCATTGGGGCAGGGATCTCCTACAATGAGCAGTTCTTC	CASIGAGISYNEQFF
TRBD1	TRBV18	16	.	TRBJ2-7	TGTGCCAGCTCACCCCCCCGACAGGGTCTAACCTACGAGCAGTACTTC	CASSPPRQGLTYEQYF
TRBD2	TRBV24-1	15	.	TRBJ2-5	TGTGCCACCAGTGATCCTGGCAGGGAGGGAGAGACCCAGTACTTC	CATSDPGREGETQYF
.	TRBV4-3	16	.	TRBJ2-7	TGCGCCAGCAGCCAAAACGACAGGTTTACCCCCTACGAGCAGTACTTC	CASSQNDRFTPYEQYF
TRBD2	TRBV3-1	17	few	TRBJ2-1	TGTGCCAGCAGCCCCTGGACTAGCGGGGGGCTCCTGAATGAGCAGTTCTTC	CASSPWTSGGLLNEQFF
.	TRBV4-3	17	.	TRBJ2-7	TGCGCCAGCAGCCAAGATCTCCCGATCGGGGGAAACTACGAGCAGTACTTC	CASSQDLPIGGNYEQYF
.	TRBV4-3	14	.	TRBJ2-7	TGCGCCAGCAGCCAAATTCTGGGGCCGGACGAGCAGTACTTC	CASSQILGPDEQYF
TRBD2	TRBV7-2	14	.	TRBJ2-3	TGTGCCAGCAGCCCCGGGACTAGCTTTTTTGCGCAGTATTTT	CASSPGTSFFAQYF
.	TRBV7-9	12	few	TRBJ2-7	TGTGCCACCAAGACGGACTCCTACGAGCAGTACTTC	CATKTDSYEQYF
TRBD2	TRBV3-1	16	.	TRBJ2-3	TGTGCCAGCAGCCGGACTAGCGGGGGGACCCGTGATACGCAGTATTTT	CASSRTSGGTRDTQYF
.	TRBV20-1	15	.	TRBJ1-6	TGCAGTGCTCAAGTTGGTTGGGCCTATAATTCACCCCTCCACTTT	CSAQVGWAYNSPLHF
.	TRBV5-1	15	.	TRBJ2-5	TGCGCCAGCAGCGTCAACGGGGGGCGGGGTGAGACCCAGTACTTC	CASSVNGGRGETQYF
.	TRBV7-9	14	many	TRBJ2-7	TGTGCCAGCAGCTTAGCTTTGACCGGCTACGAGCAGTACTTC	CASSLALTGYEQYF
.	TRBV5-1	17	few	TRBJ2-5	TGCGCCAGCAGCTTGGGAATGGACACGGTGGGTGTAGAGACCCAGTACTTC	CASSLGMDTVGVETQYF
.	TRBV29-1	12	many	TRBJ2-1	TGCAGCTCGGGACTCTACTACAATGAGCAGTTCTTC	CSSGLYYNEQFF
.	TRBV7-8	15	.	TRBJ1-1	TGTGCCAGCAGCTTAACGCGGGGGGCAAATACTGAAGCTTTCTTT	CASSLTRGANTEAFF
.	TRBV7-2	15	.	TRBJ2-3	TGTGCCAGCAGCTCGCAGGCGAGCTTGGCAGATACGCAGTATTTT	CASSSQASLADTQYF
.	TRBV15	15	few	TRBJ2-1	TGTGCCACCAGCAGAGCCCTGGGCTGGGGCAATGAGCAGTTCTTC	CATSRALGWGNEQFF
.	TRBV2	12	.	TRBJ2-7	TGTGCCAGCAGTGGGACAAGGAACGAGCAGTACTTC	CASSGTRNEQYF
.	TRBV28	12	.	TRBJ2-7	TGTGCCAGCAGTTTATTGGGAGAACAGCAGTACTTC	CASSLLGEQQYF
TRBD2	TRBV7-2	14	.	TRBJ2-3	TGTGCCAGCAGCCCTAGCGGGAGTTGGGATACGCAGTATTTT	CASSPSGSWDTQYF
TRBD1	TRBV10-3	16	few	TRBJ2-7	TGTGCCATCAGTGAGTCGAAGGGGACAGGGTTGTACGAGCAGTACTTC	CAISESKGTGLYEQYF
.	TRBV18	15	once	TRBJ2-3	TGTGCCAGCTCACCACCGGTCCTAAATACAGATACGCAGTATTTT	CASSPPVLNTDTQYF
.	TRBV6-1	15	.	TRBJ2-6	TGTGCCAGCGGGGGGTTTGGGTCTGGGGCCAACGTCCTGACTTTC	CASGGFGSGANVLTF